One sample yielded the 15 T cell receptor beta chains listed below, sequenced in a study of molecular identifiers for immune sequencing clone quantification. TCRdb passed the PCR reads through MiXCR, listing each CDR3 protein once. The data contain some 590,000 distinct CDR3 sequences, about 25% of them seen just once; the ten biggest clones take up 0.7% to 0.95%. The specimen sequenced was naive CD8+ T cells from blood, with Jurkat cell RNA spiked in. This sample's subset: FACS-sorted CD8+CD4-CCR7+CD45RA+ naive T cells. The receptors shown here come from a human donor in good health. Some libraries in this study had Jurkat cell RNA spiked in.

V and J are TRBV20-1 and TRBJ2-7; 11 nucleotides line up with TRBD2. Germline lookup yields CDR1 DFQATT and CDR2 SNEGSKA (reference sequence). The ends lost 1 base at V and 4 bases at J; junction bases unmatched: 12. The CDR3 contains 17 residues. The CDR3 DNA reads as TGCAGTGCTAGAGGACCCCTCCCTAGCGGGAGGCCGTACGAGCAGTACTTC. Translating gives CSARGPLPSGRPYEQYF.

Ten or more counts support this clonotype. The rearrangement links TRBV4-1 to TRBJ2-7; 8 bases are shared with TRBD1. V lost 3 bases to trimming and J lost 7 bases; unmatched junction nucleotides: 11. The CDR3 is made up of 15 amino acids. Germline V gene sequence: CDR1 MGHRA, CDR2 YSYEKL. CDR3 region: CASSQDSGQGLEQYF. As DNA, the CDR3 is TGCGCCAGCAGCCAGGACTCCGGACAGGGCTTGGAGCAGTACTTC.

The CDR3 loop is CASSSSPGTSGVLQETQYF. CDR3 in DNA: TGTGCCAGCAGCTCCTCTCCGGGGACTAGCGGGGTCCTCCAAGAGACCCAGTACTTC. This chain uses TRBV7-2 with TRBJ2-5, with 13 bases that match TRBD2. V lost 4 bases, J lost 1 base, and 12 bases stayed unmatched. Germline V gives CDR1 SGHTA, CDR2 FQGNSA. This CDR3 region has 19 residues.

The V call is TRBV7-9, the J call TRBJ2-7; no clear D. Germline values: CDR1 SEHNR, CDR2 FQNEAQ (reference sequence). Deletions cut 0 bases from V and 3 bases from J, with 9 bases between. This CDR3 region has 14 residues. In nucleotides, the CDR3 is TGTGCCAGCAGCTTAGCGGGCAGCCTCTACGAGCAGTACTTC. As protein: CASSLAGSLYEQYF. Drawing the rest from reference TRBV7-9 and TRBJ2-7, the complete variable domain is DTGVSQNPRHKITKRGQNVTFRCDPISEHNRLYWYRQTLGQGPEFLTYFQNEAQLEKSRLLSDRFSAERPKGSFSTLEIQRTEQGDSAMYLCASSLAGSLYEQYFGPGTRLTVT.

In regard to this clonotype: This may stem from a read error, because a much larger clone lies one nucleotide away. This sequence joins TRBV18 and TRBJ2-7; a possible D gene is TRBD2 (6 bases). Trimming cost V 0 bases and J 6 bases, with 12 bases left between them. The germline V gene has CDR1 KGHSH and CDR2 LQKENI. The CDR3 is 14 amino acids. This chain's CDR3 is CASSPPGRGSEQYF. CDR3 nucleotide sequence: TGTGCCAGCTCACCACCGGGACGGGGGTCCGAGCAGTACTTC.

This clonotype has a single count. The CDR3 ends on some other residue instead of the conserved phenylalanine or tryptophan, so this is likely a read error. The CDR3 loop reads CASSAAGIADTQYY. The CDR3 DNA reads TGTGCCAGCAGTGCGGCAGGGATCGCAGATACGCAGTATTAT. The chain has TRBV2 and TRBJ2-3; TRBD1 might be the D (5 bases). The CDR3 has 14 residues. Looked up from germline, CDR1 is SNHLY and CDR2 is FYNNEI. V gave up 4 bases and J gave up 4 bases, with 12 bases separating them.

The CDR3 protein is CASSRTDMSTEAFF. CDR3 nucleotides: TGTGCCAGCAGCCGGACAGACATGAGCACTGAAGCTTTCTTT. The chain has TRBV7-6 and TRBJ1-1; weak D call: TRBD1 (6 bases). Deletions cut 5 bases from V and 4 bases from J, with 14 bases between. Germline V gene lookup returns CDR1 SGHVS and CDR2 FNYEAQ. CDR3 length equals 14 residues.

Comments on this clonotype: Just one base apart from a much larger clone, this may be a read error. The rearrangement links TRBV7-9 to TRBJ1-1; D gene uncertain. This CDR3 is built from 15 residues. Per the germline V gene, CDR1 is SEHNR and CDR2 is FQNEAQ (reference sequence). The CDR3: CASCLAIGRDTEAFF. The CDR3 nucleotides are TGTGCCAGCTGCTTAGCGATTGGGAGAGACACTGAAGCTTTCTTT.

In its sample, this clonotype was seen once. The chain links TRBV12-5 to TRBJ2-7; 7 bases map to TRBD2. V lost 7 bases to trimming and J lost 3 bases; unmatched junction nucleotides: 15. Germline V CDR1 and CDR2: LGHNT, FRNRAP. This CDR3 has 16 residues. The CDR3 spells CASATFRGEGDYEQYF. CDR3 nucleotides: TGTGCTAGTGCCACATTTCGGGGGGAAGGGGACTACGAGCAGTACTTC. Combining the CDR3 with reference TRBV12-5 and TRBJ2-7 gives the whole variable domain DARVTQTPRHKVTEMGQEVTMRCQPILGHNTVFWYRQTMMQGLELLAYFRNRAPLDDSGMPKDRFSAEMPDATLATLKIQPSEPRDSAVYFCASATFRGEGDYEQYFGPGTRLTVT.

This clonotype was counted many times. This rearrangement joins TRBV20-1 to TRBJ2-7; D is undetermined. This CDR3 comprises 16 residues. Deletions cut 0 bases from V and 0 bases from J, with 15 bases between. The germline V gene encodes CDR1 DFQATT and CDR2 SNEGSKA (reference sequence). CDR3 DNA sequence: TGCAGTGCTAGAGATTCAGGACCGCATAGCTCCTACGAGCAGTACTTC. Translation gives CSARDSGPHSSYEQYF.

The table lists this clonotype with many counts. V usage is TRBV6-2 or TRBV6-3 and J usage is TRBJ1-1; 8 bases line up with TRBD1. Germline V gene sequence: CDR1 MNHEY, CDR2 SVGEGT. The CDR3 is 14 residues long. The trim removed 6 bases at V and 1 base at J, leaving 4 bases unmatched. The DNA for the CDR3 is TGTGCCAGCAGCTGGGGACAGGCGAACACTGAAGCTTTCTTT. Amino acid sequence: CASSWGQANTEAFF.

This clonotype was seen repeatedly, ten times or more. The chain uses TRBV7-9 and TRBJ2-2; D not certain. CDR1 is SEHNR and CDR2 is FQNEAQ in the germline V gene (reference sequence). V was shortened by 0 bases and J by 4 bases, with 9 bases between the two germline ends. The CDR3 is 15 amino acids. The CDR3 here is CASSLASVSTGELFF. The CDR3 nucleotides read TGTGCCAGCAGCTTAGCTTCAGTAAGCACCGGGGAGCTGTTTTTT.

The chain combines TRBV20-1 with TRBJ2-7, with 8 bases fitting TRBD1. The CDR3 runs 15 residues. V lost 4 bases to trimming and J lost 2 bases; unmatched junction nucleotides: 10. CDR1 is DFQATT and CDR2 is SNEGSKA in the germline V gene (reference sequence). CDR3 DNA sequence: TGCAGTGCTACACCCTTGACAGGGGCGGCCTACGAGCAGTACTTC. It encodes CSATPLTGAAYEQYF.

Remarks on this clonotype: A read error may explain this, as a much larger clone is one base away. The CDR3 is CASSSVGGGDIQYF. For the CDR3, the DNA is TGTGCCAGCAGCTCCGTGGGGGGGGGCGACATTCAGTACTTC. J is TRBJ2-4 and V is TRBV7-2, with D possibly TRBD2 on 7 matching bases. The CDR3 length is 14 residues. The germline gives CDR1 SGHTA, CDR2 FQGNSA. V was trimmed by 4 bases and J by 8 bases, leaving 15 bases between them. The whole variable domain, filled in from reference TRBV7-2 and TRBJ2-4, reads GAGVSQSPSNKVTEKGKDVELRCDPISGHTALYWYRQSLGQGLEFLIYFQGNSAPDKSGLPSDRFSAERTGGSVSTLTIQRTQQEDSAVYLCASSSVGGGDIQYFGAGTRLSVL.

The CDR3 spells CSGISADTQYF. The CDR3 DNA is TGCAGCGGTATTTCCGCAGATACGCAGTATTTT. The rearrangement joins TRBV29-1 to TRBJ2-3; D remains unclear. The germline V and J ends were trimmed by 7 bases and 4 bases, with 9 bases remaining between them. The CDR3 length is 11 residues. Germline V gene sequence: CDR1 SQVTM, CDR2 ANQGSEA.